What follows are 23 T cell receptor beta chains derived from one specimen sequenced in a study of blood T cell repertoires in COVID-19. Using immunoSEQ multiplex PCR, the repertoire was profiled, and TCRdb retains in-frame clones only, with some absent. The profile covers roughly 200,000 clones, with under 90% appearing a single time and about 10% taken by the ten largest. Sequences were obtained from peripheral blood. These receptors all come from a woman older than 75 with COVID-19, enrolled during active disease.

This clone was seen once. V usage is TRBV28 and J usage is TRBJ1-5; TRBD1 agrees at 7 bases. With 5 bases clipped from V and 3 bases from J, the junction kept 7 bases outside the gene matches. This CDR3 spans 15 amino acids. Germline-derived CDR1 and CDR2 are MDHEN and SYDVKM. CDR3 sequence (DNA): TGTGCCAGCAGTGAGGACAGGAGTAACAATCAGCCCCAGCATTTT. This codes for CASSEDRSNNQPQHF. Filled out from reference TRBV28 and TRBJ1-5, the complete variable domain reads DVKVTQSSRYLVKRTGEKVFLECVQDMDHENMFWYRQDPGLGLRLIYFSYDVKMKEKGDIPEGYSVSREKKERFSLILESASTNQTSMYLCASSEDRSNNQPQHFGDGTRLSIL.

V usage is TRBV5-4 and J usage is TRBJ2-5, with 7 nucleotides matching TRBD2. Germline V gives CDR1 SGHNT, CDR2 YYREEE (reference sequence). V was clipped by 2 bases and J by 0 bases; unmatched bases: 7. This CDR3 contains 16 residues. CDR3 DNA sequence: TGTGCCAGCAGCTTCGTTAGCGGGCCCAACCAAGAGACCCAGTACTTC. This sequence encodes CASSFVSGPNQETQYF.

The chain couples TRBV4-3 to TRBJ1-4; possibly TRBD1 for D (6 bases). The germline V gene encodes CDR1 LGHNA and CDR2 YSLEER. The V and J ends lost 4 bases and 8 bases respectively, with 11 bases between them. The CDR3 extends over 13 amino acids. CDR3: CASSPNTGEKLFF. The CDR3, as DNA: TGCGCCAGCAGCCCAAATACAGGGGAAAAACTGTTTTTT.

V usage is TRBV30 and J usage is TRBJ1-5; perhaps TRBD1 as D (5 bases). The V end lost 3 bases, the J end lost 7 bases, and 10 bases lay between the germline ends. The germline CDR1 and CDR2 sequences are GTSNPN and SVGIG (reference sequence). The length of the CDR3 is 12 residues. The CDR3 sequence is CAWSAAGQPQHF. The DNA for the CDR3 is TGTGCCTGGAGCGCTGCAGGGCAGCCCCAGCATTTT.

The genes are TRBV4-2 and TRBJ2-2; 9 bases match TRBD1. CDR3 length equals 17 residues. Germline CDR1 LGHNA, CDR2 YNFKEQ. The V segment lost 3 bases and the J segment 7 bases; nucleotides outside the gene matches: 12. The CDR3 protein is CASSHPPGQGSDGELFF. The DNA of the CDR3 is TGTGCCAGCAGCCACCCCCCAGGACAGGGGAGCGACGGGGAGCTGTTTTTT.

This clone was observed once. The chain employs TRBV5-1 and TRBJ1-1, with 12 bases lining up with TRBD1. V shed 4 bases and J 10 bases; nucleotides not matched to a gene: 17. Germline V gives CDR1 SGHRS, CDR2 YFSETQ. The CDR3 runs to 17 residues. This chain's CDR3 is CASSPVGGNRGQGAAFF. The CDR3 DNA reads TGCGCCAGCAGCCCGGTTGGCGGTAACCGGGGACAGGGGGCAGCTTTCTTT.

The rearrangement links TRBV27 to TRBJ2-2; no reliable D call. The CDR3 has 14 amino acids. V was cut by 7 bases and J by 3 bases, with 12 bases left in between. CDR1 and CDR2 from the germline V gene are MNHEY and SMNVEV (reference sequence). The CDR3 protein is CASTLRRDTGELFF. For the CDR3, the DNA is TGTGCCAGCACCCTGCGTCGCGACACCGGGGAGCTGTTTTTT.

The chain links TRBV19 to TRBJ1-2; tentatively, D is TRBD1 (5 bases). Germline V gives CDR1 LNHDA, CDR2 SQIVND (reference sequence). With 7 bases removed from V and 3 bases from J, the gap between germline ends came to 12 bases. The CDR3 sequence is 13 residues long. The CDR3 loop is CASKPETDYGYTF. The DNA for the CDR3 is TGTGCCAGTAAACCCGAGACAGACTATGGCTACACCTTC.

The V and J genes are TRBV5-4 and TRBJ2-2; 9 bases align to TRBD1. Germline lookup yields CDR1 SGHNT and CDR2 YYREEE (reference sequence). This CDR3 is built from 14 residues. V shed 2 bases and J 8 bases; nucleotides not matched to a gene: 4. CDR3 in DNA: TGTGCCAGCAGCTTACAGGGGGCTAAGGGGGAGCTGTTTTTT. Translation gives CASSLQGAKGELFF.

The chain joins TRBV5-4 to TRBJ2-2; D is perhaps TRBD2 (6 bases). Germline assignment: CDR1 SGHNT and CDR2 YYREEE (reference sequence). The CDR3 totals 15 residues. V was pared by 4 bases and J by 2 bases, with 12 bases between. The CDR3 coding sequence is TGTGCCAGCAGCACCGGGACTGCAAACACCGGGGAGCTGTTTTTT. Translated, it gives CASSTGTANTGELFF.

The chain links TRBV10-3 to TRBJ2-2, with TRBD2 identical over 13 bases. Germline trimming cut 6 bases from V and 5 bases from J; bases unmatched to any gene: 0. CDR1 and CDR2 (germline): ENHRY, SYGVKD. CDR3 length: 14 residues. For the CDR3, the DNA is TGTGCCATCAGGACTAGCGGGGGGACCGGGGAGCTGTTTTTT. It is translated as CAIRTSGGTGELFF.

The rearrangement uses TRBV29-1 and TRBJ1-1, with TRBD1 as a possible D gene (5 bases). The CDR3 runs 12 residues. The V and J ends lost 0 bases and 7 bases respectively, with 9 bases between them. Germline CDR1 reads SQVTM; CDR2 reads ANQGSEA. DNA of the CDR3: TGCAGCGTTGAAGAAGGGGTGCGTGAAGCTTTCTTT. Its protein product is CSVEEGVREAFF.

The V gene is TRBV19, the J gene TRBJ2-3, with TRBD2 identical over 13 bases. The V gene end was trimmed by 7 bases and the J gene end by 9 bases; junction bases not matched to a gene: 7. Germline CDR1 reads LNHDA; CDR2 reads SQIVND (reference sequence). The CDR3 extends over 14 amino acids. The CDR3 nucleotides are TGTGCCAGTACCTCTGGACTAGCGGGGGAGACGCAGTATTTT. Translated: CASTSGLAGETQYF.

This clone appeared once. The chain links TRBV7-2 to TRBJ1-4; possibly TRBD1 for D (6 bases). The ends were cut back, 4 bases at V and 8 bases at J, with 11 bases in the middle. Germline V CDR1 and CDR2: SGHTA, FQGNSA. CDR3 length equals 13 residues. The CDR3 loop is CASSSYRAEKLFF. The CDR3 region has the DNA TGTGCCAGCAGCTCCTACAGGGCCGAAAAACTGTTTTTT.

This clone appeared a single time. The chain employs TRBV6-5 and TRBJ1-3; D is unresolved. This CDR3 contains 12 residues. Germline lookup yields CDR1 MNHEY and CDR2 SVGAGI. Trimming pared 6 bases from V and 4 bases from J, leaving 7 bases between. The CDR3 here is CASRANGNTIYF. The CDR3 DNA sequence: TGTGCCAGCAGGGCCAACGGAAACACCATATATTTT.

V is TRBV4-1 and J is TRBJ2-5, with D possibly being TRBD2 (5 bases). V was cut by 2 bases and J by 5 bases, with 18 bases left in between. The CDR3 runs to 16 residues. Germline V lookup: CDR1 MGHRA, CDR2 YSYEKL. CDR3 in amino acids: CASSQSLSGSGETQYF. CDR3 bases: TGCGCCAGCAGCCAATCTCTATCGGGGAGCGGCGAGACCCAGTACTTC.

The rearrangement links TRBV30 to TRBJ1-2; D uncertain. Looked up from germline, CDR1 is GTSNPN and CDR2 is SVGIG (reference sequence). The CDR3 is made up of 12 amino acids. V lost 2 bases and J lost 3, with 7 bases in between. The chain's CDR3 is CAWSPVDYGYTF. The CDR3 DNA is TGTGCCTGGAGTCCAGTGGACTATGGCTACACCTTC.

The J gene is TRBJ2-5, the V gene TRBV6-5; D may be TRBD2 (6 bases). This CDR3 region has 14 residues. V was pared by 8 bases and J by 2 bases, with 15 bases between. Germline CDR1 is MNHEY and CDR2 is SVGAGI. The CDR3 DNA follows: TGTGCCAGCGGTCTGTTGGGGGGACAAGAGACCCAGTACTTC. Protein product: CASGLLGGQETQYF.

The J gene is TRBJ2-5, the V gene TRBV4-3, with no clear D. Germline CDR1 is LGHNA and CDR2 is YSLEER. V was clipped by 0 bases and J by 7 bases, with 9 bases between them. This CDR3 is 13 amino acids long. The CDR3 region is CASSQDPSGTQYF. Written as DNA, the CDR3 is TGCGCCAGCAGCCAAGATCCGTCGGGGACCCAGTACTTC.

The V and J genes are TRBV27 and TRBJ1-5; no reliable D call. Germline CDR1 reads MNHEY; CDR2 reads SMNVEV (reference sequence). Between the trimmed V and J ends, which lost 2 bases and 0 bases, there was a span of 8 bases. This CDR3 has 15 amino acids. CDR3: CASSLGGYSNQPQHF. The CDR3 DNA sequence: TGTGCCAGCAGTTTAGGAGGGTATAGCAATCAGCCCCAGCATTTT.

The CDR3 reads CASSLAGGFVSEFF. CDR3 sequence (DNA): TGTGCCAGCAGCTTAGCGGGGGGTTTTGTTTCGGAGTTCTTC. J is TRBJ2-1 and V is TRBV7-9; D may be TRBD2 (6 bases). Germline-derived CDR1 and CDR2 are SEHNR and FQNEAQ (reference sequence). V dropped 0 bases and J dropped 14 bases, with 17 bases sitting between them. This CDR3 has 14 residues.

This chain joins TRBV7-8 and TRBJ2-3; D remains unclear. The CDR3 sequence is 14 residues long. Germline CDR1 SGHVS, CDR2 FQNEAQ. V was shortened by 2 bases and J by 0 bases, with 6 bases between the two germline ends. The CDR3: CASSLLVSTDTQYF. CDR3 coding DNA: TGTGCCAGCAGCTTATTAGTCAGCACAGATACGCAGTATTTT.

This chain links TRBV6-5 with TRBJ1-1; 8 positions agree with TRBD1. The CDR3 length is 13 residues. The V segment lost 7 bases and the J segment 3 bases; nucleotides outside the gene matches: 4. The germline CDR1 and CDR2 sequences are MNHEY and SVGAGI. In DNA, the CDR3 is TGTGCCAGCAAAGACAGGGGCTACACTGAAGCTTTCTTT. As protein: CASKDRGYTEAFF.